Listed below are T cell receptor beta chains from one sample, sequenced in a study of shared clonotypes between healthy human individuals. Here immunoSEQ multiplex PCR was the method, and the copy in TCRdb shows in-frame clones only, minus some. Among about 470,000 clones listed, more than 75% were seen once. The sequenced material came from PBMCs. These receptors came from a woman in her thirties or forties in good health. Some clones in this sample may be carry-over from other donors' samples. The CDR3 runs from the conserved cysteine through the conserved F or W. The order of the fields is V gene, clone size, D gene, J gene, CDR3 protein, CDR3 DNA. A D gene is named only where the DNA matches it firmly. Rows may omit the clone size; those that give it use once, few, many or a size class.

>TRBV28|.|.|TRBJ2-1
CASSFRGSYNEQFF
TGTGCCAGCAGTTTTCGGGGCTCCTACAATGAGCAGTTCTTC
>TRBV10-3|.|TRBD1|TRBJ1-1
CAISADRGSTEAFF
TGTGCCATCAGTGCGGACAGGGGATCCACTGAAGCTTTCTTT
>TRBV19|.|.|TRBJ2-7
CASSTNRRSSYEQYF
TGTGCCAGTAGTACCAACAGGCGTAGCTCCTACGAGCAGTACTTC
>TRBV28|.|.|TRBJ1-4
CASSFYDRVGEKLFF
TGTGCCAGCAGTTTTTATGACCGGGTAGGGGAAAAACTGTTTTTT
>TRBV9|medium-sized|TRBD1|TRBJ1-3
CASSGTGSGNTIYF
TGTGCCAGCAGCGGGACAGGCTCTGGAAACACCATATATTTT
>TRBV6-5|few|.|TRBJ1-5
CASSYSPDSNQPQHF
TGTGCCAGCAGTTACTCTCCGGATAGCAATCAGCCCCAGCATTTT
>TRBV21-1|.|.|TRBJ2-6
CASSNPREFEREGDSGANVLTF
TGTGCCAGCAGCAACCCGAGGGAGTTTGAGCGGGAGGGAGACTCTGGGGCCAACGTCCTGACTTTC
>TRBV11-2|.|TRBD2|TRBJ2-3
CANSLGASSGIDTQYF
TGTGCCAACAGCTTAGGTGCGTCTAGCGGGATAGATACGCAGTATTTT
>TRBV7-2|.|.|TRBJ2-7
CASSLGQVSYEQYF
TGTGCCAGCAGCTTAGGGCAGGTCTCCTACGAGCAGTACTTC
>TRBV18|once|TRBD2|TRBJ2-7
CASSPRGLKPYEQYF
TGTGCCAGCTCCCCGCGGGGGTTGAAGCCCTACGAGCAGTACTTC
>TRBV5-1|.|TRBD2|TRBJ2-1
CASSLDVLAVSSYNEQFF
TGCGCCAGCAGCTTGGATGTCCTAGCGGTTAGCTCCTACAATGAGCAGTTCTTC
>TRBV9|.|TRBD2|TRBJ2-3
CASSVGAAGVEGTQYF
TGTGCCAGCAGCGTAGGGGCGGCGGGAGTTGAGGGTACGCAGTATTTT
>TRBV5-1|.|TRBD1|TRBJ1-5
CASSPGQADQPQHF
TGCGCCAGCAGCCCGGGACAGGCCGATCAGCCCCAGCATTTT
>TRBV30|.|TRBD1|TRBJ1-2
CAWARQGGYTF
TGTGCCTGGGCACGACAGGGCGGCTACACCTTC
>TRBV10-3|.|.|TRBJ1-1
CAISAEGTMNTEAFF
TGTGCCATCAGTGCTGAAGGGACCATGAACACTGAAGCTTTCTTT
>TRBV5-4|many|.|TRBJ1-2
CASSLAQKTRGYTF
TGTGCCAGCAGCTTGGCACAAAAAACACGAGGCTACACCTTC
>TRBV20-1|.|.|TRBJ1-1
CSVQGITEAFF
TGCAGTGTTCAGGGGATCACTGAAGCTTTCTTT
>TRBV19|.|TRBD1|TRBJ1-1
CASSSGQLNTEAFF
TGTGCCAGTAGTTCGGGACAGTTGAACACTGAAGCTTTCTTT
>TRBV13|few|TRBD1|TRBJ2-5
CASSLSTGDGGETQYF
TGTGCCAGCAGCTTATCGACAGGGGATGGAGGAGAGACCCAGTACTTC
>TRBV19|.|.|TRBJ2-3
CASSISGHTDTQYF
TGTGCCAGTAGTATTAGCGGCCACACAGATACGCAGTATTTT
>TRBV4-2|.|TRBD1|TRBJ2-7
CASSQDPPGQGYYEQYF
TGTGCCAGCAGCCAAGATCCTCCGGGACAGGGATACTACGAGCAGTACTTC
>TRBV7-3|.|.|TRBJ2-5
CASSPRVISGETQYF
TGTGCCAGCAGCCCCCGAGTTATTTCGGGGGAGACCCAGTACTTC
>TRBV7-8|.|.|TRBJ1-1
CASSSLSANTEAFF
TGTGCCAGCAGCTCACTTTCAGCGAACACTGAAGCTTTCTTT
>TRBV7-9|.|.|TRBJ2-1
CASSSQGGSSYNEQFF
TGTGCCAGCAGCTCACAAGGGGGAAGCTCCTACAATGAGCAGTTCTTC
>TRBV27|once|.|TRBJ1-2
CASRPTGDIIYTF
TGTGCCAGCAGACCGACAGGCGACATAATTTACACCTTC
>TRBV5-4|.|TRBD1|TRBJ1-2
CASSLLYGQGEQYTF
TGTGCCAGCAGCTTGCTATATGGTCAGGGGGAACAATACACCTTC
>TRBV28|few|TRBD2|TRBJ2-7
CASNPGLAGAYEQYF
TGTGCCAGCAATCCGGGACTAGCGGGAGCCTACGAGCAGTACTTC
>TRBV28|many|.|TRBJ2-7
CASSFSYEQYF
TGTGCCAGCAGTTTCTCCTACGAGCAGTACTTC
>TRBV9|.|.|TRBJ2-1
CASSVAVVSGYNEQFF
TGTGCCAGCAGCGTAGCCGTTGTTTCTGGCTACAATGAGCAGTTCTTC
>TRBV30|.|.|TRBJ1-2
CAWFRAYGYTF
TGTGCCTGGTTCAGGGCCTATGGCTACACCTTC
>TRBV5-1|.|.|TRBJ1-1
CASSLTLKLGDTEAFF
TGCGCCAGCAGCTTGACGCTTAAGTTGGGGGACACTGAAGCTTTCTTT
>TRBV5-4|few|.|TRBJ2-1
CASSLGQGGEQFF
TGTGCCAGCAGCTTGGGTCAGGGGGGCGAGCAGTTCTTC
>TRBV19|.|TRBD2|TRBJ2-5
CASSMGSGREETQYF
TGTGCCAGTAGTATGGGTAGCGGGAGGGAAGAGACCCAGTACTTC
>TRBV10-3|few|TRBD2|TRBJ2-1
CAISESTSGPAYNEQFF
TGTGCCATCAGTGAGTCGACTAGCGGGCCCGCCTACAATGAGCAGTTCTTC
>TRBV7-3|.|.|TRBJ2-5
CASSSEGIETQYF
TGTGCCAGCAGCTCGGAGGGGATCGAGACCCAGTACTTC
>TRBV18|.|.|TRBJ1-1
CASSPNRARDTEAFF
TGTGCCAGCTCACCAAACAGGGCGAGGGACACTGAAGCTTTCTTT
>TRBV6-1|.|.|TRBJ2-7
CASQAKTSGYEQYF
TGTGCCAGCCAAGCCAAGACAAGCGGGTACGAGCAGTACTTC
>TRBV19|.|.|TRBJ2-2
CASSIDLDIGNTGELFF
TGTGCCAGTAGTATAGATCTGGACATAGGGAACACCGGGGAGCTGTTTTTT
>TRBV2|.|TRBD2|TRBJ2-7
CASKGLAGMFEQYF
TGTGCCAGCAAGGGACTAGCGGGAATGTTCGAGCAGTACTTC
>TRBV29-1|.|.|TRBJ1-1
CSVEGQGWTEAFF
TGCAGCGTTGAAGGGCAGGGGTGGACTGAAGCTTTCTTT
>TRBV19|.|TRBD1|TRBJ1-1
CASTPGQGDLTEAFF
TGTGCCAGTACTCCGGGACAGGGGGATCTCACTGAAGCTTTCTTT
>TRBV5-1|.|TRBD1|TRBJ2-3
CASSLEGATDTQYF
TGCGCCAGCAGCTTGGAGGGGGCGACAGATACGCAGTATTTT
>TRBV12-5|.|TRBD2|TRBJ2-1
CASASSGSYYNEQFF
TGTGCTAGTGCCTCTAGCGGGAGTTATTACAATGAGCAGTTCTTC